What follows is one TCR beta chain and its context. Germline V gene sequence: CDR1 GTSNPN, CDR2 SVGIG (reference sequence). J gave up 2 bases and V 8 bases, and 7 bases lay outside the gene matches. There are 15 residues in the CDR3. This entry is derived from a study of shared clonotypes between healthy human individuals. The protocol was immunoSEQ multiplex PCR, while the TCRdb copy is restricted to in-frame clones and leaves out a portion. The repertoire includes roughly 2 million clones, roughly 94% of them detected once, and 0.1% to 0.15% sits in the top ten. From CD4+ cells came CD45RA+ naive and CD45RA-negative memory subsets.

The rearrangement joins TRBV30 to TRBJ2-3, with TRBD2 matching 13 bases. Sequenced sample: naive CD4+ T cells sorted from blood. This sample's subset: CD45RA+ positively selected. The clonotype comes from a man aged 18 to 29 in good health. CDR3: CAGGGLAGPTDTQYF. In DNA form, the CDR3 reads TGTGCCGGAGGGGGACTAGCGGGGCCCACAGATACGCAGTATTTT.